A single sample is the source of the 2 T cell receptor beta chains below, sequenced in a study of cytomegalovirus exposure and HLA in healthy donors. A multiplex PCR was run with 60 Vbeta primers and 13 Jbeta primers. Only in-frame clones appear in the TCRdb table, and some are missing; sequencing was by immunoSEQ multiplex PCR. The repertoire consists of under 200,000 clones, with over 75% occurring once and the leading ten covering around 0.46%. The specimen sequenced was PBMCs. These TCRs come from a woman in her 50s in good health and CMV-seronegative.

A few counts support this clone. V is TRBV7-9 and J is TRBJ1-2; no clear D. With 4 bases removed from V and 4 bases from J, the gap between germline ends came to 16 bases. Per germline, CDR1 SEHNR and CDR2 FQNEAQ (reference sequence). The CDR3 runs to 15 residues. The CDR3 is CASSSTSEQFYGYTF. CDR3 bases: TGTGCCAGCAGCTCAACGAGCGAGCAGTTCTATGGCTACACCTTC.

The chain combines TRBV28 with TRBJ2-7; TRBD1 aligns across 9 bases. V dropped 3 bases and J dropped 5; count of bases not matched to a gene: 8. This CDR3 is built from 15 residues. The germline V gene has CDR1 MDHEN and CDR2 SYDVKM. The CDR3 DNA reads TGTGCCAGCAGTTTTATGGGGACAGGGCGCAACGAGCAGTACTTC. As protein: CASSFMGTGRNEQYF.